The clone carrying this TCR beta chain appeared many times. Its antigen is as yet unknown. TCRdb independently ran MiXCR on the RT-PCR reads; one entry per CDR3 protein. Of roughly 570,000 distinct CDR3 sequences listed, 10% to 15% are singletons. This entry comes from a study of response to subunit inactivated influenza vaccine. Study-wide findings and caveats: The authors put forward the suggestion that each seasonal influenza vaccination may bring in only a limited number of new T cells.

V shed 5 bases and J 2 bases; nucleotides not matched to a gene: 5. There are 14 residues in the CDR3. The germline gives CDR1 MGHRA, CDR2 YSYEKL. The clonotype was recovered from a man aged 50 to 60 who received an inactivated influenza vaccine. The sample here was PBMCs from blood, taken around seven weeks after vaccination. The genes are TRBV4-1 and TRBJ1-2; 7 nucleotides match TRBD1. The CDR3 here is CASSYSTGNYGYTF. DNA of the CDR3: TGCGCCAGCAGCTACTCGACAGGGAACTATGGCTACACCTTC.